This TCR beta chain was profiled in a study of blood T cell repertoires in COVID-19. Study information: The samples span acute and convalescent COVID-19 from the United States, Italy and Spain. PBMCs, B-cell-depleted T cells, or T cells were the source of the cDNA or gDNA that made up the material.

The CDR3 is 17 residues long. Germline V CDR1 and CDR2: SNHLY, FYNNEI. The junction had 3 bases not matched to a gene; V was cut back by 3 bases and J by 2 bases. Authors' data handling: Estimation of nucleated cell counts relied on the amplification of reference gene primers. TCRdb keeps only in-frame clones here, not all; method: immunoSEQ multiplex PCR. V, J and clone size are those of that table, while D and trimming were read from the DNA. The profile shows fewer than 85,000 clones, 73% of them singletons. The material sequenced was peripheral blood. The V call is TRBV2, the J call TRBJ2-6; 11 bases map to TRBD1. This sequence was found in a man between 60 and 75 years old with acute or convalescent COVID-19. CDR3 DNA: TGTGCCAGCAGTGACCGGGACAGGGGGGCTGGGGCCAACGTCCTGACTTTC. This translates into CASSDRDRGAGANVLTF.